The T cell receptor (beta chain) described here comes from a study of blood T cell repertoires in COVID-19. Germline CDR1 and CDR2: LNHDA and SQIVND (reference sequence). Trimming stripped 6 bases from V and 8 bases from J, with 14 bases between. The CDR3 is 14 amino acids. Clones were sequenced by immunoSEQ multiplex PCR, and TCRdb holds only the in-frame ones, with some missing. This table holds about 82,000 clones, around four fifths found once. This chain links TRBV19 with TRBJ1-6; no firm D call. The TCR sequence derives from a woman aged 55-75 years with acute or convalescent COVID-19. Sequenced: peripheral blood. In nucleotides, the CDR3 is TGTGCCAGTAGAGAAGAGGGAAAGTATTCACCCCTCCACTTT. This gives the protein CASREEGKYSPLHF.